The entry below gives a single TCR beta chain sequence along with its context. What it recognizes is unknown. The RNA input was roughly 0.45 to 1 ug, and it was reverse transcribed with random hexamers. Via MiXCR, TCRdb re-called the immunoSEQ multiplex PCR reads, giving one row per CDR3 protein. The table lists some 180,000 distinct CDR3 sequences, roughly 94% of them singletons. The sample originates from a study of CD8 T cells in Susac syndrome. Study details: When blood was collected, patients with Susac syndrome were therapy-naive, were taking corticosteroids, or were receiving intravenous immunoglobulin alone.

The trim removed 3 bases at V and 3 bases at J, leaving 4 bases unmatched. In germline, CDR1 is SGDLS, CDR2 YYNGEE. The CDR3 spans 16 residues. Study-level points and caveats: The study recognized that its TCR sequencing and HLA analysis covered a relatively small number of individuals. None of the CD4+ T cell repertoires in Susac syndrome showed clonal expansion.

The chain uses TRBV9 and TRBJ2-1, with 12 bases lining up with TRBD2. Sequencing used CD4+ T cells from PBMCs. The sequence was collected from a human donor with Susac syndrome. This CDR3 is CASSATTSGSYNEQFF. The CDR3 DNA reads TGTGCCAGCAGCGCCACGACTAGCGGGAGCTACAATGAGCAGTTCTTC.